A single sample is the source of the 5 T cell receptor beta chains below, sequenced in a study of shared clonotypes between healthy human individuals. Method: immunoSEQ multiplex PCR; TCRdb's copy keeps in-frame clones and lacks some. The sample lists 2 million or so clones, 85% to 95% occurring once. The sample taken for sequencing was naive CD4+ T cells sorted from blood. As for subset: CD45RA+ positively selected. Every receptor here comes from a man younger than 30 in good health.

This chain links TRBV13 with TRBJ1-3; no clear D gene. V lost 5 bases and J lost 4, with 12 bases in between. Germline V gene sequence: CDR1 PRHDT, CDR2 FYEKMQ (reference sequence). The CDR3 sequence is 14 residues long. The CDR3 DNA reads TGTGCCAGCAGCCCCCGCGGGGTGGGAAACACCATATATTTT. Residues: CASSPRGVGNTIYF.

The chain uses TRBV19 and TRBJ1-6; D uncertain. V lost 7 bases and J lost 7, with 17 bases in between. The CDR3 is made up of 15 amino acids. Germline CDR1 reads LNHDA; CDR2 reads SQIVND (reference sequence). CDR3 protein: CASKPGPGINSPLHF. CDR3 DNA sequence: TGTGCCAGTAAGCCAGGACCGGGAATAAATTCACCCCTCCACTTT. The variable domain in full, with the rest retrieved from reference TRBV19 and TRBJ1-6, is DGGITQSPKYLFRKEGQNVTLSCEQNLNHDAMYWYRQDPGQGLRLIYYSQIVNDFQKGDIAEGYSVSREKKESFPLTVTSAQKNPTAFYLCASKPGPGINSPLHFGNGTRLTVT.

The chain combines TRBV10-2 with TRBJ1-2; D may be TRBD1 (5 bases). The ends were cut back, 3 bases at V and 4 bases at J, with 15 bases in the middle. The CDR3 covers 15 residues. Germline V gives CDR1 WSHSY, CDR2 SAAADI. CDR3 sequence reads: CASSEGAREAYGYTF. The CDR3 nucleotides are TGCGCCAGCAGTGAAGGAGCCAGGGAAGCCTATGGCTACACCTTC.

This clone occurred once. The CDR3 sequence is CASSVLAGEASYEQYF. Written as DNA, the CDR3 is TGCGCCAGCAGTGTTCTAGCGGGGGAAGCCTCCTACGAGCAGTACTTC. V is TRBV5-1 and J is TRBJ2-7, with 10 bases matching TRBD2. Germline V lookup: CDR1 SGHRS, CDR2 YFSETQ. V dropped 5 bases and J dropped 0; count of bases not matched to a gene: 8. The CDR3 loop spans 16 amino acids.

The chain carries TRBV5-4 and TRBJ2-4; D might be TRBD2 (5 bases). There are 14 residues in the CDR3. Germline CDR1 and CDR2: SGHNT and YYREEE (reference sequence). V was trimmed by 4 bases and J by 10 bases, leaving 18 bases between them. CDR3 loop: CASSPETGMGIQYF. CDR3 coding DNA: TGTGCCAGCAGCCCTGAGACGGGGATGGGAATTCAGTACTTC.